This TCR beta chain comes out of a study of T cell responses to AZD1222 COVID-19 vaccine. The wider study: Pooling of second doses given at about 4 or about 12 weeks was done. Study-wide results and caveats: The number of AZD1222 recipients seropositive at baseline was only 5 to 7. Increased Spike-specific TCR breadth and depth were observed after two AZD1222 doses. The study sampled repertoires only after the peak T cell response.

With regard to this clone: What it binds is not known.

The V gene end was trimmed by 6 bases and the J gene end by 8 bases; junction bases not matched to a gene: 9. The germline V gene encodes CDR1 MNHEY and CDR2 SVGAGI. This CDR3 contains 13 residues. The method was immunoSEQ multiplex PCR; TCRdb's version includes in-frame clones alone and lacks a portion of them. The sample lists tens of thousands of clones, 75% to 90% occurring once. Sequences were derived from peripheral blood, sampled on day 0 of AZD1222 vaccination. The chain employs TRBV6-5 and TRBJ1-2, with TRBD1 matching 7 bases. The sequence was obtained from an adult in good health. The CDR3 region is CASRPDRDQGYTF. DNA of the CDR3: TGTGCCAGCAGGCCTGACAGGGACCAGGGCTACACCTTC.